The clone carrying this T cell receptor (beta chain) has at least ten counts. During its preparation, the TCRbeta library received unique molecular identifiers. One entry per CDR3 protein, called by TCRdb with MiXCR from the PCR reads. The sample yields 600,000 to 700,000 distinct CDR3 sequences, roughly 15% seen once. This entry comes from a study of T-cell reconstitution after alpha-beta-depleted transplantation in children. Germline V gene sequence: CDR1 SQVTM, CDR2 ANQGSEA. V was shortened by 4 bases and J by 5 bases, with 11 bases between the two germline ends. This CDR3 contains 12 residues. This TCR was sampled from a human donor who donated a stem cell graft to a child with acute myeloid leukemia. The rearrangement joins TRBV29-1 to TRBJ2-5; D unclear. Sequenced here: PBMCs from the stem cell graft donor, sampled from the stem cell graft. The CDR3 is CSVVSPGETQYF. The CDR3 DNA sequence: TGCAGCGTTGTGAGTCCTGGGGAGACCCAGTACTTC.